Listed below are T cell receptor beta chains from one sample, sequenced in a study of blood T cell repertoires in COVID-19. Profiled with immunoSEQ multiplex PCR; TCRdb holds only in-frame clones, not every one. The table lists about 320,000 clones, 75% to 90% of them singletons. Sequencing input: PBMCs or T cells enriched from blood (not recorded which). The receptors originated from a man under 40 who had recovered from COVID-19. The conserved cysteine and the conserved F or W are not part of the CDR3 here. The D gene is left open where the match is weak. Clone size is stated in some rows and not others, as once, few, many or a class when expanded.

V	length	size	D	J	CDR3
TRBV4-1	13	.	TRBD2	TRBJ2-1	ASSQGRLAGNEQF
TRBV28	12	.	TRBD1	TRBJ1-5	ASSLVQGNQPQH
TRBV6-5	12	.	TRBD1	TRBJ2-5	ASSYVDREGTQY
TRBV5-1	12	.	TRBD1	TRBJ2-7	ASSLTGGDYEQY
TRBV6-5	13	.	.	TRBJ1-2	ASSPVVGADYGYT
TRBV7-3	12	.	TRBD1	TRBJ1-2	ASSFDRGSYGYT
TRBV18	10	.	.	TRBJ1-5	ASSSGAQPQH
TRBV7-8	12	.	.	TRBJ1-2	ASTLDSGVYGYT
TRBV10-1	13	.	TRBD1	TRBJ2-1	ASSTNRGSYNEQF
TRBV20-1	12	few	.	TRBJ1-1	SASGGRGATEAF
TRBV27	11	.	.	TRBJ1-1	ASIDRTNTEAF
TRBV12-3/TRBV12-4	10	.	.	TRBJ1-1	ASSLGGLEAF
TRBV19	12	.	.	TRBJ1-5	ASSIARAGQPQH
TRBV11-2	12	once	.	TRBJ1-3	ASRDYRDGNTIY
TRBV11-3	11	.	.	TRBJ1-1	ASSVRLDTEAF
TRBV7-3	12	.	.	TRBJ2-1	ASSLGGLITEQF
TRBV18	15	.	.	TRBJ2-7	ASSPPVGRGRSYEQY
TRBV12-3/TRBV12-4	10	.	.	TRBJ2-1	ASSYQGNEQF
TRBV6-5	13	.	TRBD1	TRBJ1-2	ASSLGADRGHGYT
TRBV24-1	11	once	.	TRBJ1-5	ATSVRGDQPQH
TRBV18	13	.	TRBD1	TRBJ1-2	ASSPPGQRNYGYT
TRBV12-3/TRBV12-4	11	.	TRBD1	TRBJ1-2	ASSLGQGNGYT
TRBV5-1	15	.	.	TRBJ2-2	ASSFSGGGPNTGELF
TRBV15	13	once	TRBD2	TRBJ2-4	ATSRDVAGGNVQY
TRBV5-1	12	.	.	TRBJ2-1	ASSPGSRYNEQF
TRBV9	14	.	TRBD2	TRBJ2-1	ASSVGERGGYNEQF
TRBV28	13	.	TRBD1	TRBJ1-5	ASSLWDRDNQPQH
TRBV3-1/TRBV3-2	12	.	.	TRBJ1-6	ASSQVPRASPLH
TRBV6-5	13	.	TRBD1	TRBJ1-4	ASSQQGPGNEKLF
TRBV9	16	.	TRBD2	TRBJ2-3	ASSIRTGTSGGTDTQY
TRBV7-9	15	.	TRBD2	TRBJ2-1	ASLPGLADSSYNEQF
TRBV9	13	.	TRBD1	TRBJ1-4	ASSVTTGAGEKLF
TRBV6-5	13	.	TRBD1	TRBJ2-7	ASSYSGQGYREQY
TRBV11-2	11	.	.	TRBJ2-1	ASSLEGAWEQF
TRBV11-3	11	.	TRBD1	TRBJ2-2	ASSRGGSGELF
TRBV5-1	15	.	TRBD1	TRBJ1-6	ASSLDFRDSVNSPLH
TRBV28	12	.	TRBD1	TRBJ1-6	ASTSPNRGSPLH
TRBV21-1	15	.	.	TRBJ2-6	ASSPGTGSSGANVLT
TRBV28	16	.	.	TRBJ2-4	ASSLYRGGAGFRNIQY
TRBV10-1	13	.	TRBD1	TRBJ2-7	ASSYGQGTHYEQY
TRBV19	12	.	.	TRBJ1-1	ASKEGQPNTEAF
TRBV5-1	11	.	.	TRBJ2-5	ASSSVGEETQY
TRBV18	14	.	TRBD2	TRBJ2-7	ASSPPSGGPIYEQY
TRBV27	12	.	TRBD2	TRBJ2-7	ASSSRGVEYEQY
TRBV6-4	13	.	TRBD2	TRBJ2-2	ASNGTSGGTGELF
TRBV15	13	.	.	TRBJ2-7	ATSRDRVVGYEQY
TRBV2	14	once	TRBD1	TRBJ2-1	ASSADPGGMIDEQF
TRBV9	17	.	TRBD2	TRBJ2-2	ASSVPRTSSRGDTGELF
TRBV13	12	.	.	TRBJ2-2	ASSSQRGTGELF
TRBV25-1	13	.	TRBD1	TRBJ1-4	ASNRGRAANEKLF
TRBV28	14	.	TRBD1	TRBJ1-4	ASITPPGTGVEKLF
TRBV28	12	.	.	TRBJ2-1	ASSPSGTVHEQF
TRBV4-1	14	few	.	TRBJ1-6	ASSQVGGGYGSPLH
TRBV3-1/TRBV3-2	12	.	.	TRBJ2-5	ASSQGGYQETQY
TRBV3-1/TRBV3-2	12	.	TRBD1	TRBJ1-4	ASSPGGQYEKLF
TRBV7-8	15	.	TRBD1	TRBJ1-5	ASSFSVETGRGQPQH
TRBV13	12	.	.	TRBJ2-1	ASSLLGGENEQF
TRBV28	13	.	TRBD1	TRBJ1-4	ASSLWTGGNEKLF
TRBV10-3	16	.	TRBD2	TRBJ2-5	AISESPPASGYQETQY
TRBV7-9	12	.	TRBD1	TRBJ1-3	ASSLSGGGNTIY